This T cell receptor (beta chain) was recorded in a study of blood T cell repertoires in COVID-19. About the study: Italy, Spain and the United States were the sources of the convalescent and acute COVID-19 samples. PBMCs, B-cell-depleted T cells, or T cells provided the cDNA or gDNA that made up the material.

How the authors handled the data: Reference gene primers were amplified, and this amplification served to estimate nucleated cell counts. Repertoires were generated with immunoSEQ multiplex PCR, while TCRdb's copy carries only in-frame clones and drops some. The V and J calls and clone size are taken from that table; D and trimming were inferred from the DNA. The sample includes 100,000 to 150,000 clones, roughly 90% seen only once; the top ten take less than 20%. There are 14 residues in the CDR3. Per the germline V gene, CDR1 is SNHLY and CDR2 is FYNNEI. V lost 6 bases, J lost 0 bases, and 12 bases lay in between.

The chain carries TRBV2 and TRBJ2-7; the D gene is possibly TRBD2 (6 bases). This TCR was recovered from a middle-aged man with active or convalescent COVID-19. What was sequenced was peripheral blood. DNA of the CDR3: TGTGCCAGCAGCCCCACCGGGAGCTCCTACGAGCAGTACTTC. It specifies CASSPTGSSYEQYF.